This TCR beta chain is from a study of shared clonotypes between healthy human individuals. Study findings and constraints: Genetic and exposure-history diversity was limited by the few donors. In contrast to clonotypes shared by all four donors, non-shared clonotypes had lower generation probabilities. Shared clonotypes: roughly 4.7% naive CD4, about 3.5% naive CD8, about 2.4% memory CD4, approximately 0.4% memory CD8.

CD8 cells classed as naive were CD45RO-negative and positively selected for CCR7, excluding terminally differentiated effector memory CD45RA+ cells. Within Nashville, Tennessee resided all donors, each a Caucasian adult. About this clone: Antigen specificity is unknown.

Looked up from germline, CDR1 is LNHDA and CDR2 is SQIVND (reference sequence). The germline V and J ends were trimmed by 5 bases and 0 bases, with 20 bases remaining between them. The CDR3 is 18 amino acids. Assay used: immunoSEQ multiplex PCR; TCRdb lists only in-frame clones, some missing. The sample carries hundreds of thousands of clones, about 98% recorded once. This clonotype was obtained from a man in his thirties or forties in good health. The chain couples TRBV19 to TRBJ1-5, with D tentatively TRBD1 (5 bases). The material sequenced was naive CD8+ T cells sorted from blood. CDR3 protein: CASSPGVRGFDSNQPQHF. CDR3 bases: TGTGCCAGTAGTCCGGGGGTTAGGGGATTTGATAGCAATCAGCCCCAGCATTTT. Supplemented by reference TRBV19 and TRBJ1-5, the full variable domain reads DGGITQSPKYLFRKEGQNVTLSCEQNLNHDAMYWYRQDPGQGLRLIYYSQIVNDFQKGDIAEGYSVSREKKESFPLTVTSAQKNPTAFYLCASSPGVRGFDSNQPQHFGDGTRLSIL.